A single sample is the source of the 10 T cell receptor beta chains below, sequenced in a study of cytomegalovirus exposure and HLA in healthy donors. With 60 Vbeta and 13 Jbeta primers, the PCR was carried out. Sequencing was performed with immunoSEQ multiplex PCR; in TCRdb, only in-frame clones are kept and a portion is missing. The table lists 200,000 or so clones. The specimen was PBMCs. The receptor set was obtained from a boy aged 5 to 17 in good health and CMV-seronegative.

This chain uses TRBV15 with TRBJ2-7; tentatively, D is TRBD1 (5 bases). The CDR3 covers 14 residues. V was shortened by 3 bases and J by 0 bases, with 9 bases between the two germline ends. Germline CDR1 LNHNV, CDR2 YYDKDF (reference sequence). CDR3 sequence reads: CATSSHRSSYEQYF. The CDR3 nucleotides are TGTGCCACCAGCAGTCACAGGAGCTCCTACGAGCAGTACTTC.

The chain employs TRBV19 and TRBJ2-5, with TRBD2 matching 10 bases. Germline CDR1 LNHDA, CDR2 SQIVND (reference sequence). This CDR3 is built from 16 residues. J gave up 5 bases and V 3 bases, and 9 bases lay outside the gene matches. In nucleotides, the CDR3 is TGTGCCAGTAGTATGGGCAGAGGACTAGCGGCGGAGACCCAGTACTTC. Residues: CASSMGRGLAAETQYF.

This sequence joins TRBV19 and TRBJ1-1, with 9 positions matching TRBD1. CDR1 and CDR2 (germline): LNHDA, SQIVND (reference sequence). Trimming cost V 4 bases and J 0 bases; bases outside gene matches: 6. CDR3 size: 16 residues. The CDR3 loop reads CASSRDREIMNTEAFF. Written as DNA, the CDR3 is TGTGCCAGTAGTAGGGACAGGGAAATCATGAACACTGAAGCTTTCTTT.

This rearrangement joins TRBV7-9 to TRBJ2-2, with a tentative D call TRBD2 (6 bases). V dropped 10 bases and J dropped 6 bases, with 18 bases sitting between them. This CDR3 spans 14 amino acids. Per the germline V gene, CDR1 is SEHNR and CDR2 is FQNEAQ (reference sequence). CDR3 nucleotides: TGTGCCACCCCGGGACCGGAGGGTTCCGGGGAGCTGTTTTTT. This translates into CATPGPEGSGELFF.

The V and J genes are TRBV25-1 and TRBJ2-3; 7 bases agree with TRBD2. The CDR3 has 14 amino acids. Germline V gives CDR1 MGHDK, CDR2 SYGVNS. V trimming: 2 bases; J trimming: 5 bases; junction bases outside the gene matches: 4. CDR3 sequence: CASSERVAGDTQYF. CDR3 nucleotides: TGTGCCAGCAGTGAAAGGGTAGCGGGAGATACGCAGTATTTT.

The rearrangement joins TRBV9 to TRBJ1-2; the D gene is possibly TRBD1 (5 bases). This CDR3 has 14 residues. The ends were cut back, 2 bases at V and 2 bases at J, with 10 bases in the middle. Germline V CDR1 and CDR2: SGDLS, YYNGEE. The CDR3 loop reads CASSVGGSNYGYTF. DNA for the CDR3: TGTGCCAGCAGCGTGGGGGGTTCAAACTATGGCTACACCTTC. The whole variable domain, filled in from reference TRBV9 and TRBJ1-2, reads DSGVTQTPKHLITATGQRVTLRCSPRSGDLSVYWYQQSLDQGLQFLIQYYNGEERAKGNILERFSAQQFPDLHSELNLSSLELGDSALYFCASSVGGSNYGYTFGSGTRLTVV.

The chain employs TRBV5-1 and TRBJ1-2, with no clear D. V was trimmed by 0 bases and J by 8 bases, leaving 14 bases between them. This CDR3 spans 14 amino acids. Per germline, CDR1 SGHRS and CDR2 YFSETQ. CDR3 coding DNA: TGCGCCAGCAGCTTGGGAGCGGCTATCCAGGGCTACACCTTC. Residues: CASSLGAAIQGYTF.

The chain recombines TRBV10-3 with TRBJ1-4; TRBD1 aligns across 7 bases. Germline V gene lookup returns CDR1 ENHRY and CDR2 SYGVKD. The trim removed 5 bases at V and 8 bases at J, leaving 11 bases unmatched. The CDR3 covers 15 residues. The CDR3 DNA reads TGTGCCATCAGTCCACGACAGGGTGTAGGCGAAAAACTGTTTTTT. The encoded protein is CAISPRQGVGEKLFF.

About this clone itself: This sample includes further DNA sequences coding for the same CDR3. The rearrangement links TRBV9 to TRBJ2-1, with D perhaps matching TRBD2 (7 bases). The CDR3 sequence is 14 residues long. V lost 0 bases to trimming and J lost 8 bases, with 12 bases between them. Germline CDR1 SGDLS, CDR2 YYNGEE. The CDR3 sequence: CASSVGGGTYEQFF. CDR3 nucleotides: TGTGCCAGCAGCGTAGGGGGGGGGACATATGAGCAGTTCTTC.

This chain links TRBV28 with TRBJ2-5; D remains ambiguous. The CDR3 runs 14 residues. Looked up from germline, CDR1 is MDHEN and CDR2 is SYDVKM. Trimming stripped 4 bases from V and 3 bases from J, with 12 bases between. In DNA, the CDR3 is TGTGCCAGCAGTTCGCCGGGTGGTGAAGAGACCCAGTACTTC. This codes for CASSSPGGEETQYF.